This T cell receptor beta chain was profiled in a study of blood T cell repertoires in COVID-19. Study-level background: Sources were T cells, B-cell-depleted T cells, or PBMCs; the material itself was cDNA or gDNA.

Trimming removed 4 bases from V and 4 bases from J; junction bases left unmatched: 6. CDR3 length equals 17 residues. Germline V lookup: CDR1 SGHRS, CDR2 YFSETQ. Assay: immunoSEQ multiplex PCR; the TCRdb copy retains only in-frame clones and omits some. The table includes 95,000 to 150,000 clones, around 78% detected once. This clone was seen only once. The J gene is TRBJ2-3, the V gene TRBV5-1; TRBD2 matches 16 bases. This clonotype was sampled from a man in his 70s with acute or convalescent COVID-19. The sequenced sample consisted of peripheral blood. DNA for the CDR3: TGCGCCAGCAGCCTGCCCGGGACTAGCGGGGGGGCAGATACGCAGTATTTT. Translated: CASSLPGTSGGADTQYF.